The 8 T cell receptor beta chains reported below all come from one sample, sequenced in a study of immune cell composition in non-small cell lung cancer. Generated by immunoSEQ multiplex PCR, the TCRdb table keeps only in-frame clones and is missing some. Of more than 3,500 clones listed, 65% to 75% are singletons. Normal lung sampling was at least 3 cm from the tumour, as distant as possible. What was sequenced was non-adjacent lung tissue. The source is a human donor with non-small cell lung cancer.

The CDR3 sequence: CASSPQQGTNEKLFF. The CDR3 DNA reads as TGTGCCAGCTCACCACAACAGGGTACTAATGAAAAACTGTTTTTT. The V and J genes are TRBV18 and TRBJ1-4, with a possible D match to TRBD1 (6 bases). CDR1 is KGHSH, CDR2 LQKENI, per germline. Trimming removed 1 base from V and 2 bases from J, with 8 bases in between. This CDR3 contains 15 residues.

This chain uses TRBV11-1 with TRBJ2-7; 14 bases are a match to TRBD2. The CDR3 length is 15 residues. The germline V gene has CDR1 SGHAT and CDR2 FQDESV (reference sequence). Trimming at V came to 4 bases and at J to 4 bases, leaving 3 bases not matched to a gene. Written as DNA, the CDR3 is TGTGCCAGCAGCTCGGGACTAGCGGGGGAGTACGAGCAGTACTTC. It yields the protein CASSSGLAGEYEQYF.

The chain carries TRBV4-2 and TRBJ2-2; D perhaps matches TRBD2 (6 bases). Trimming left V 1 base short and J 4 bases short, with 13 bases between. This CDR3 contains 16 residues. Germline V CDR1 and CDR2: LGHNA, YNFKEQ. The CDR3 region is CASSQVEGAGTGELFF. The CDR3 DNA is TGTGCCAGCAGCCAAGTGGAGGGCGCGGGCACCGGGGAGCTGTTTTTT.

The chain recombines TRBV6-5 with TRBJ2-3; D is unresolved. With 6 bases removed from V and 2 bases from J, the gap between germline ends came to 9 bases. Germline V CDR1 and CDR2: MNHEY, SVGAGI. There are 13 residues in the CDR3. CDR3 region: CASRGRTTDTQYF. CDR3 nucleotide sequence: TGTGCCAGCAGAGGCAGGACCACAGATACGCAGTATTTT.

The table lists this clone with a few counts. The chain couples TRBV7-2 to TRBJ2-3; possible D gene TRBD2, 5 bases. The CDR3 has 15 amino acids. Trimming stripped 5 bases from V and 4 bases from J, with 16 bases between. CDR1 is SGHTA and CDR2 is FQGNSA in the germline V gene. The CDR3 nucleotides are TGTGCCAGCAGCCTTCTTCCGGGGAGCGCAGATACGCAGTATTTT. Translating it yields CASSLLPGSADTQYF. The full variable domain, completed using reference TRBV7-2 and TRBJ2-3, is GAGVSQSPSNKVTEKGKDVELRCDPISGHTALYWYRQSLGQGLEFLIYFQGNSAPDKSGLPSDRFSAERTGGSVSTLTIQRTQQEDSAVYLCASSLLPGSADTQYFGPGTRLTVL.

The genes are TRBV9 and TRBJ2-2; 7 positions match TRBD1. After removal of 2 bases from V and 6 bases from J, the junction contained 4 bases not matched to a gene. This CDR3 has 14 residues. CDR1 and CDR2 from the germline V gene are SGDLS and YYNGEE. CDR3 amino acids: CASSVTGKPGELFF. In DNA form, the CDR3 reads TGTGCCAGCAGCGTGACAGGGAAACCCGGGGAGCTGTTTTTT.

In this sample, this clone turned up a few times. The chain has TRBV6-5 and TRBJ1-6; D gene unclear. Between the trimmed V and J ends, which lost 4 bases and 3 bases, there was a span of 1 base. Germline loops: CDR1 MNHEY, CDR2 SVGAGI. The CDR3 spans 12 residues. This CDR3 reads CASSFYNSPLHF. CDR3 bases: TGTGCCAGCAGTTTCTATAATTCACCCCTCCACTTT.

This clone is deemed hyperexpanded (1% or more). CDR3 loop: CASSPSGGHYEQYF. As DNA, the CDR3 is TGTGCCAGCAGTCCTAGCGGGGGACACTACGAGCAGTACTTC. The V call is TRBV28, the J call TRBJ2-7; 10 bases map to TRBD2. With 5 bases clipped from V and 3 bases from J, the junction kept 4 bases outside the gene matches. The CDR3 sequence is 14 residues long. In germline, CDR1 is MDHEN, CDR2 SYDVKM.